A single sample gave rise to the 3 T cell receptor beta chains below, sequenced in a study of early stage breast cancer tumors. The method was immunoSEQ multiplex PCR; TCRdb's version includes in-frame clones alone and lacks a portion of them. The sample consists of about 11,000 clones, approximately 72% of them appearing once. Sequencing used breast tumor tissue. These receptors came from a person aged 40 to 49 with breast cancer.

The CDR3, as DNA: TGTGCCAGCAGCTTGTCCCAGCTGATGGAATATATGGGCTCCTACGAGCAGTACTTC. Translation gives CASSLSQLMEYMGSYEQYF. The gene calls are TRBV5-5 and TRBJ2-7, with D hard to call. The V and J ends lost 1 base and 0 bases respectively, with 23 bases between them. Per the germline V gene, CDR1 is SGHKS and CDR2 is YYEKEE (reference sequence). The CDR3 consists of 19 residues.

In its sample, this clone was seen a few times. This chain's CDR3 is CASSLEWDYSNYEQYF. The CDR3, as DNA: TGTGCCAGCAGCTTAGAGTGGGACTACTCGAACTACGAGCAGTACTTC. The V gene is TRBV7-9, the J gene TRBJ2-7; 7 nucleotides agree with TRBD2. CDR1 and CDR2 (germline): SEHNR, FQNEAQ (reference sequence). V lost 1 base and J lost 3; bases outside the gene matches: 9. The CDR3 sequence is 16 residues long.

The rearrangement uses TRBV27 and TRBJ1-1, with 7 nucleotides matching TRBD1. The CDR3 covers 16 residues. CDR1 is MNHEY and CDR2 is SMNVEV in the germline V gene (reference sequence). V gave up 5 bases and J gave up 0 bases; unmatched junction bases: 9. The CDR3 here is CASSANRGGLNTEAFF. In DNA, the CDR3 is TGTGCCAGCAGTGCCAACAGGGGAGGCTTGAACACTGAAGCTTTCTTT.